The following is a TCR beta chain sequence with its context. The same CDR3 also results from other DNA sequences found in this sample. CD45RO/CCR7/CD25/CD127/CD95/CD27 sorting isolated CD4+ naive, central memory, regulatory and stem cell-like memory cells. These data originate in a study of beta chain features in type 1 diabetes. V lost 4 bases, J lost 3 bases, and 9 bases lay in between. Germline V gene sequence: CDR1 ENHRY, CDR2 SYGVKD. This CDR3 spans 13 amino acids. All of the isolated RNA was reverse transcribed, so expressed TCRB transcripts were sequenced. Roughly 3.6 million reads per sample on average were obtained from naive, central memory and regulatory T cell samples. Repertoires were generated with immunoSEQ multiplex PCR, while TCRdb's copy carries only in-frame clones and drops some. The sample includes about 900,000 clones, 17% of them seen just once.

This chain links TRBV10-3 with TRBJ2-5; possibly TRBD2 for D (5 bases). The sequence derives from a woman aged 18-35 years in good health. Specimen: naive CD4+ T cells from blood. The CDR3 DNA reads as TGTGCCATCAGTGCTAGCCAAAAAGAGACCCAGTACTTC. Its translation is CAISASQKETQYF.